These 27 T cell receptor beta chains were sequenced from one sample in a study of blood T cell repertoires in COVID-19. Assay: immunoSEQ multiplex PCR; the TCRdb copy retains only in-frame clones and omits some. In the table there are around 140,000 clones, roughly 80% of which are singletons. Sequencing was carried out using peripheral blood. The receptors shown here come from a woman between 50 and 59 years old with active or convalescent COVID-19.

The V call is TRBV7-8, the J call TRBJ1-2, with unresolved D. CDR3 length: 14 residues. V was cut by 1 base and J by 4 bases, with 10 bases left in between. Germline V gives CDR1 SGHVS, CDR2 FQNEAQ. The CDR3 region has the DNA TGTGCCAGCAGCTTAGTGCCAGGCTCCTATGGCTACACCTTC. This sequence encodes CASSLVPGSYGYTF.

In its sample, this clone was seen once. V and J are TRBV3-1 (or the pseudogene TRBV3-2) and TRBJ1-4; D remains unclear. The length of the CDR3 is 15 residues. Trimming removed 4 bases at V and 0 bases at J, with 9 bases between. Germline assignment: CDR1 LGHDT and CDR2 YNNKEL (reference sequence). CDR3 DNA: TGTGCCAGCAGCCCCGTCGGGGCAACTAATGAAAAACTGTTTTTT. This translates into CASSPVGATNEKLFF.

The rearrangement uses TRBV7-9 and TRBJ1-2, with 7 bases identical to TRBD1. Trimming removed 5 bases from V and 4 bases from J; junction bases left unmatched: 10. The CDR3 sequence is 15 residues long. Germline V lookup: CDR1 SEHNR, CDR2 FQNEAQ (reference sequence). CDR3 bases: TGTGCCAGCAGCCCTCCGGGACAGTCTCCCTATGGCTACACCTTC. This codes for CASSPPGQSPYGYTF.

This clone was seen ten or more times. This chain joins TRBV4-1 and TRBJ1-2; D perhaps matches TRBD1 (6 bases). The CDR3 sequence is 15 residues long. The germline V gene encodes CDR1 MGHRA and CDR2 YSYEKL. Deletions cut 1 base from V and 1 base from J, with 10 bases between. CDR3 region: CASSQGTVYNYGYTF. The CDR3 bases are TGCGCCAGCAGCCAAGGGACAGTTTATAACTATGGCTACACCTTC.

The CDR3 DNA is TGCGCCAGCAGCGAAGACAGGGGAGGGACTAGCGGATTTAATTTCCCCTACGAGCAGTACTTC. Its translation: CASSEDRGGTSGFNFPYEQYF. V gene TRBV10-1 combines with J gene TRBJ2-7; 11 bases line up with TRBD2. The germline V gene encodes CDR1 WNHNN and CDR2 SYGVQD (reference sequence). V dropped 6 bases and J dropped 2; count of bases not matched to a gene: 24. The CDR3 is made up of 21 amino acids.

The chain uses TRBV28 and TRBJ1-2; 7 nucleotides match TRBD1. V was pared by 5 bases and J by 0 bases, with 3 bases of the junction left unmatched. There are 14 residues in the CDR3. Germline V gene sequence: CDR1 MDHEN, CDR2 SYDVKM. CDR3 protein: CASSPGGPNYGYTF. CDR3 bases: TGTGCCAGCAGTCCAGGGGGGCCTAACTATGGCTACACCTTC.

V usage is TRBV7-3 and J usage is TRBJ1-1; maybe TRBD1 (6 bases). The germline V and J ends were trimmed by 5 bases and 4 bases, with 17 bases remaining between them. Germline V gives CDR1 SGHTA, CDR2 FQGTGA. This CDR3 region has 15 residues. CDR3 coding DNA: TGTGCCAGCAGCCAGTTCGCAGGGGAAGGCACTGAAGCTTTCTTT. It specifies CASSQFAGEGTEAFF.

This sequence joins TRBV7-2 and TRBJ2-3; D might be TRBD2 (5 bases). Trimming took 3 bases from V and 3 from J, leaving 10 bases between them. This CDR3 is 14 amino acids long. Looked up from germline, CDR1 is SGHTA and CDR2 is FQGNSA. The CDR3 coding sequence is TGTGCCAGCAGCTTCATCACTAGGACAGATACGCAGTATTTT. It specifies CASSFITRTDTQYF.

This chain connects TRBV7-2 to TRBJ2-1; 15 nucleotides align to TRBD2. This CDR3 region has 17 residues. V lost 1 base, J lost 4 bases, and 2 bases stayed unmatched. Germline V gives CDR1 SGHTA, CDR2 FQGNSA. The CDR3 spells CASSLVGTSGRYNEQFF. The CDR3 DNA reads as TGTGCCAGCAGCTTAGTGGGGACTAGCGGGAGGTACAATGAGCAGTTCTTC.

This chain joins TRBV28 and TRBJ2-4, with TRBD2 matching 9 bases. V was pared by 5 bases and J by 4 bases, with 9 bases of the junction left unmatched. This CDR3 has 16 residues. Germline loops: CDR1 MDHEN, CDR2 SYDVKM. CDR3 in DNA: TGTGCCAGCAGTCCGGGGGGGCTAGCGGGAAAAAACATTCAGTACTTC. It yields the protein CASSPGGLAGKNIQYF. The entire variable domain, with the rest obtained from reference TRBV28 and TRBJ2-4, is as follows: DVKVTQSSRYLVKRTGEKVFLECVQDMDHENMFWYRQDPGLGLRLIYFSYDVKMKEKGDIPEGYSVSREKKERFSLILESASTNQTSMYLCASSPGGLAGKNIQYFGAGTRLSVL.

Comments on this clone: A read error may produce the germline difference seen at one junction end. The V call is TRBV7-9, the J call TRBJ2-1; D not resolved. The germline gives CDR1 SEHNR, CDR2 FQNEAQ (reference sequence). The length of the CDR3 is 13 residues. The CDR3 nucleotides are TGTGCCAGCAGCTTAGTCTCCCACAATGAGCAGTTCTTC. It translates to CASSLVSHNEQFF.

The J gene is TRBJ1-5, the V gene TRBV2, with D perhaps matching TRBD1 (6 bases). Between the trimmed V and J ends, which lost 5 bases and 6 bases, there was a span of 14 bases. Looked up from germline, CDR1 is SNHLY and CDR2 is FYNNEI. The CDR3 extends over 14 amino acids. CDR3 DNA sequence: TGTGCCAGCAGTCCCGACAGGAATGGTCAGCCCCAGCATTTT. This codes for CASSPDRNGQPQHF.

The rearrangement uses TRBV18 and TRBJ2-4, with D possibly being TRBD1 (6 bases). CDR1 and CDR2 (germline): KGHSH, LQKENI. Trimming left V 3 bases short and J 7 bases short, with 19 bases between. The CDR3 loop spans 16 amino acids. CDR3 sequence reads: CASSPQPGQSKNIQYF. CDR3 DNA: TGTGCCAGCTCACCCCAACCGGGACAATCAAAGAACATTCAGTACTTC.

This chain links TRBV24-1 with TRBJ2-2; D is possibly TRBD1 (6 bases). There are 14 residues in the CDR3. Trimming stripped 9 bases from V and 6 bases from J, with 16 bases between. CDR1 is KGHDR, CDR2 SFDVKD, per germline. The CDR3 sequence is CATQEPSGAGELFF. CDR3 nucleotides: TGTGCCACCCAAGAGCCCTCAGGGGCCGGGGAGCTGTTTTTT.

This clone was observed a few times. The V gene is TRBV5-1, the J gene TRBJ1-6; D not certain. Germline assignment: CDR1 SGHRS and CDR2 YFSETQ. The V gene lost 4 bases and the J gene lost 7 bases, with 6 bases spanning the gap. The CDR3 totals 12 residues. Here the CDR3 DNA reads TGCGCCAGCAGCGGAGGGAATTCACCCCTCCACTTT. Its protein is CASSGGNSPLHF.

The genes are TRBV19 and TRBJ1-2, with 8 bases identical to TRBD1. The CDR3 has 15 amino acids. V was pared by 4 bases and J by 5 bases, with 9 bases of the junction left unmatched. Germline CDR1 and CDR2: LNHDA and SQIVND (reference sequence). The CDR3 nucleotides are TGTGCCAGTAGTACCGACAGGGGATCTGGGTATGGCTACACCTTC. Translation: CASSTDRGSGYGYTF.

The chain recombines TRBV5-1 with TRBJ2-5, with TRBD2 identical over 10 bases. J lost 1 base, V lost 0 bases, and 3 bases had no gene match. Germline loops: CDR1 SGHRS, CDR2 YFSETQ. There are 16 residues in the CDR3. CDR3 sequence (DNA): TGCGCCAGCAGCTTGGCCCTAGCGGGGGCCCAAGAGACCCAGTACTTC. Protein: CASSLALAGAQETQYF.

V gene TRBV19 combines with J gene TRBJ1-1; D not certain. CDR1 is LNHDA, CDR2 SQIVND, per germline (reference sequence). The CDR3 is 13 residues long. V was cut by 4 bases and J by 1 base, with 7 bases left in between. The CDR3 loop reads CASSRWQNTEAFF. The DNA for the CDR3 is TGTGCCAGTAGTAGGTGGCAGAACACTGAAGCTTTCTTT.

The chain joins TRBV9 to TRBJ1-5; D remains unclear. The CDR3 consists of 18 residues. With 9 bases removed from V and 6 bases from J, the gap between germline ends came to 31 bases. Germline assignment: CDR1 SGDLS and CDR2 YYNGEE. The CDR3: CAIPQVRSLSGCGQPQHF. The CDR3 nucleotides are TGTGCCATACCCCAAGTTCGTTCCCTTTCGGGATGCGGTCAGCCCCAGCATTTT. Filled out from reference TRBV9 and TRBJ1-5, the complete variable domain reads DSGVTQTPKHLITATGQRVTLRCSPRSGDLSVYWYQQSLDQGLQFLIQYYNGEERAKGNILERFSAQQFPDLHSELNLSSLELGDSALYFCAIPQVRSLSGCGQPQHFGDGTRLSIL.

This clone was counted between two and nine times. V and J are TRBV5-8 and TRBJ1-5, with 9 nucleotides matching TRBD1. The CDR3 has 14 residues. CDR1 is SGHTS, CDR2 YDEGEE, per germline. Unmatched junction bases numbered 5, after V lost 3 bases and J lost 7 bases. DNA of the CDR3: TGTGCCAGCAGCTACCGGGACAGGGTCCAGCCCCAGCATTTT. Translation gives CASSYRDRVQPQHF.

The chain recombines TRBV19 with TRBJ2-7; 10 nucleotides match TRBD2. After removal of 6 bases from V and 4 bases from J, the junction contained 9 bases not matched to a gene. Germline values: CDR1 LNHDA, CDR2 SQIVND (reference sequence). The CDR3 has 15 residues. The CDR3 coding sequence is TGTGCCAGTAGCCCTTCTAGCGGGAGCGGATACGAGCAGTACTTC. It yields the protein CASSPSSGSGYEQYF.

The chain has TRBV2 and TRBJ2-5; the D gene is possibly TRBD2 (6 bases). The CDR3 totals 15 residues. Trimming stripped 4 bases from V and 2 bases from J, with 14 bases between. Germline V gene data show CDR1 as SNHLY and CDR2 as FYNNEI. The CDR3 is CASSAEEGPQETQYF. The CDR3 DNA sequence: TGTGCCAGCAGTGCGGAGGAGGGACCACAAGAGACCCAGTACTTC.

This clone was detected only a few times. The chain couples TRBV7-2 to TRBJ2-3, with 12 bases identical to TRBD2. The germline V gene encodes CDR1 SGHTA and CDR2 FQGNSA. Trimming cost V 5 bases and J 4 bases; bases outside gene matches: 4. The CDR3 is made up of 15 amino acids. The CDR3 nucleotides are TGTGCCAGCAGCCAGCGGACTAGCGGGGCAGATACGCAGTATTTT. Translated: CASSQRTSGADTQYF.

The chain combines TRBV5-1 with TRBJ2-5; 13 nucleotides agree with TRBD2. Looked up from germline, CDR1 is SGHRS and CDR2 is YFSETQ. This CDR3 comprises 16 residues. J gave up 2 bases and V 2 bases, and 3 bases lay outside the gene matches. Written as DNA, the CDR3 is TGCGCCAGCAGCTTCTCGGGACTAGCGGGGCAAGAGACCCAGTACTTC. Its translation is CASSFSGLAGQETQYF.

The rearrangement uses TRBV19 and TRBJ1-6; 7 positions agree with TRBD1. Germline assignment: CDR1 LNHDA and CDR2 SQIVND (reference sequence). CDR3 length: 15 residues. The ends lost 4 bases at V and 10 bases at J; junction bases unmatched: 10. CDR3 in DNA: TGTGCCAGTAGTACCTTCAGGGGGAGTCACTCACCCCTCCACTTT. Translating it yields CASSTFRGSHSPLHF.

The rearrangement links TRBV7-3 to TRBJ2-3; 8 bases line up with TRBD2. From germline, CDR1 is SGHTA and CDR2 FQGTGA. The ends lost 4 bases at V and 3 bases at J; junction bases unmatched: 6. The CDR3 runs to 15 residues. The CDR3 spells CASSSRRGGTDTQYF. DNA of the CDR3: TGTGCCAGCAGCTCACGCCGCGGGGGGACAGATACGCAGTATTTT.

The chain's CDR3 is CASSQDLAATNEKLFF. Here the CDR3 DNA reads TGTGCCAGCAGCCAAGACCTGGCTGCAACTAATGAAAAACTGTTTTTT. The chain combines TRBV4-2 with TRBJ1-4; no clear D. Looked up from germline, CDR1 is LGHNA and CDR2 is YNFKEQ. The CDR3 consists of 16 residues. The V gene lost 0 bases and the J gene lost 0 bases, with 8 bases spanning the gap.